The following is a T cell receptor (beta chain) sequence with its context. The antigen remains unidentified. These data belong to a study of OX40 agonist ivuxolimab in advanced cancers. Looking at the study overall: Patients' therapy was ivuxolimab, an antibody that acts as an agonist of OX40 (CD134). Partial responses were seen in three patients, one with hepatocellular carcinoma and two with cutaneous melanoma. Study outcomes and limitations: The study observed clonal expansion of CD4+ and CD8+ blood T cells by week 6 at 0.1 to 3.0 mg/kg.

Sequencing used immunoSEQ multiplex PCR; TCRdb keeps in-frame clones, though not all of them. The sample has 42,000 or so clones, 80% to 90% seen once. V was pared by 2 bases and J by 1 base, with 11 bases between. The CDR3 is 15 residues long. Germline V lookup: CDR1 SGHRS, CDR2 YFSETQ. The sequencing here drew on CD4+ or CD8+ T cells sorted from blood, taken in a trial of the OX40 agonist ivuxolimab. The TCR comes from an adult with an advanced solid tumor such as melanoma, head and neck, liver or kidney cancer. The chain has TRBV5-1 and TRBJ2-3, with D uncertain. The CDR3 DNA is TGCGCCAGCAGCTTCGGGCAGTCGGGCACAGATACGCAGTATTTT. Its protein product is CASSFGQSGTDTQYF.